This T cell receptor beta chain was captured by sequencing in a study of PD-1 blockade in classical Hodgkin lymphoma. As to this clone: Antigen specificity is unknown.

TCRdb's table, derived via immunoSEQ multiplex PCR, lists solely in-frame clones and lacks some. The sample lists tens of thousands of clones; 78% were seen once. Regarding the study as a whole: Whoever responded completely had baseline diversity much like that seen in newly diagnosed patients. Although disease activity or prior therapy may be involved, causes of the repertoire differences remain undefined. While CD8+ TCR diversity did not rise significantly by C4D1, CD4+ TCR diversity did.

Time point given: cycle 4 day 1 (C4D1), after 6 weeks of nivolumab. Every patient relapsed after autologous stem cell transplantation, and brentuximab vedotin exposure varied. Sample: peripheral blood mononuclear cells (PBMCs), taken before the fourth cycle of nivolumab. This TCR was recovered from a human donor with classical Hodgkin lymphoma.

In nucleotides, the CDR3 is TGTGCCAGCAGGACTGACAGGGCGCGTATCTATGGCTACACCTTC. It specifies CASRTDRARIYGYTF. V is TRBV2 and J is TRBJ1-2, with 7 bases aligning to TRBD1. The junction had 11 bases not matched to a gene; V was cut back by 6 bases and J by 4 bases. The CDR3 has 15 amino acids. CDR1 and CDR2 (germline): SNHLY, FYNNEI.